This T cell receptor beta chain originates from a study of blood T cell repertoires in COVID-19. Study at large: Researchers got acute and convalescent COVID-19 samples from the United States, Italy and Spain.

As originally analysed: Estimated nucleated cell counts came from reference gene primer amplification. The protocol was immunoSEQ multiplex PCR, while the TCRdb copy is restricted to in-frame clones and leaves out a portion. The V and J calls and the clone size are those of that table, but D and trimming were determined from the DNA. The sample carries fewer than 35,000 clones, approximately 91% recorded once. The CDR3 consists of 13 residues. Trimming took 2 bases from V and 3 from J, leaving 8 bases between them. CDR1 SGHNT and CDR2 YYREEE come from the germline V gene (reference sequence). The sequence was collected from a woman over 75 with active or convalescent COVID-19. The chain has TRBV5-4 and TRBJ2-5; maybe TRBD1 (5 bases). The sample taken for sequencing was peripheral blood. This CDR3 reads CASSFTGKETQYF. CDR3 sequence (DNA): TGTGCCAGCAGCTTTACAGGAAAAGAGACCCAGTACTTC.